These 32 T cell receptor beta chains originate from one sample sequenced in a study of T-cell memory formation after mild COVID-19. TCRdb ran MiXCR on the 5' RACE reads and lists one entry per CDR3 protein. The repertoire holds over 150,000 distinct CDR3 sequences, with about an eighth as singletons. Input material: PBMCs or a T cell subset sorted from them (not recorded which). These receptors were collected from a man aged 18 to 29 who had mild COVID-19 (a few samples of this study predate the infection). Cell type and time point are not known.

In this sample, this clonotype turned up many times. The chain combines TRBV29-1 with TRBJ1-2; 11 nucleotides agree with TRBD1. There are 12 residues in the CDR3. The germline V gene encodes CDR1 SQVTM and CDR2 ANQGSEA. V lost 8 bases and J lost 4; bases outside the gene matches: 3. The CDR3 protein is CSSGTGGYGYTF. In DNA, the CDR3 is TGCAGCTCCGGGACAGGGGGCTATGGCTACACCTTC.

This clonotype was picked up a small number of times. This rearrangement joins TRBV5-1 to TRBJ2-3; 8 nucleotides align to TRBD2. The CDR3 extends over 18 amino acids. The V and J ends lost 1 base and 2 bases, in that order; junction bases with no gene match: 12. Germline CDR1 reads SGHRS; CDR2 reads YFSETQ. In DNA, the CDR3 is TGCGCCAGCAGCTTGTGGACGCAAGCGGGGGCCTACACAGATACGCAGTATTTT. It encodes CASSLWTQAGAYTDTQYF.

The chain uses TRBV5-1 and TRBJ2-1; D is uncertain. From germline, CDR1 is SGHRS and CDR2 YFSETQ. This CDR3 spans 12 amino acids. V shed 0 bases and J shed 10 bases, with 8 bases lying between them. CDR3 DNA sequence: TGCGCCAGCAGCTTGGAATCGTACGAGCAGTTCTTC. It codes for CASSLESYEQFF.

This clonotype was counted many times. The chain carries TRBV29-1 and TRBJ2-1; tentatively, D is TRBD1 (6 bases). Germline V gene lookup returns CDR1 SQVTM and CDR2 ANQGSEA. CDR3 size: 14 residues. Trimming removed 4 bases from V and 3 bases from J, with 13 bases in between. The CDR3 protein is CSVVAQGIYNEQFF. The CDR3 DNA follows: TGCAGCGTTGTGGCGCAGGGGATCTACAATGAGCAGTTCTTC.

This chain connects TRBV7-2 to TRBJ1-2, with 10 bases matching TRBD1. Germline CDR1 SGHTA, CDR2 FQGNSA. V was clipped by 1 base and J by 5 bases; unmatched bases: 4. The CDR3 runs to 15 residues. CDR3 bases: TGTGCCAGCAGCTTAGTTGGGACAGGGGATTATGGCTACACCTTC. It yields the protein CASSLVGTGDYGYTF.

The rearrangement joins TRBV6-5 to TRBJ1-1; 7 positions match TRBD1. With V trimmed by 6 bases and J by 4 bases, 5 bases remained unmatched. CDR3 length equals 13 residues. CDR1 and CDR2 (germline): MNHEY, SVGAGI. CDR3 residues: CASSRPGGTEAFF. The CDR3 region has the DNA TGTGCCAGCAGCCGCCCAGGGGGCACTGAAGCTTTCTTT.

The chain employs TRBV11-2 and TRBJ2-1, with D uncertain. The CDR3 spans 13 residues. The V end lost 5 bases, the J end lost 4 bases, and 9 bases lay between the germline ends. Germline-derived CDR1 and CDR2 are SGHAT and FQNNGV. The CDR3 region has the DNA TGTGCCAGCAGCCCCGGTGCTTACAATGAGCAGTTCTTC. This translates into CASSPGAYNEQFF.

This rearrangement joins TRBV20-1 to TRBJ2-1, with a possible D match to TRBD2 (5 bases). Looked up from germline, CDR1 is DFQATT and CDR2 is SNEGSKA (reference sequence). The CDR3 is 12 residues long. V gave up 5 bases and J gave up 4 bases, with 9 bases separating them. In nucleotides, the CDR3 is TGCAGTGCTCTTACGGGGTACAATGAGCAGTTCTTC. Translated, it gives CSALTGYNEQFF.

The V call is TRBV2, the J call TRBJ1-5; 8 bases are a match to TRBD1. This CDR3 region has 15 residues. Per germline, CDR1 SNHLY and CDR2 FYNNEI. V trimming: 6 bases; J trimming: 6 bases; junction bases outside the gene matches: 10. The CDR3 sequence is CASRATGGGPQPQHF. DNA for the CDR3: TGTGCCAGCAGGGCCACAGGGGGTGGCCCTCAGCCCCAGCATTTT.

This clonotype was seen repeatedly, ten times or more. The rearrangement uses TRBV7-4 and TRBJ2-7; D possibly corresponds to TRBD1 (5 bases). Trimming stripped 5 bases from V and 5 bases from J, with 16 bases between. Germline V gene data show CDR1 as SGHVT and CDR2 as SQSDAQ. The CDR3 loop spans 14 amino acids. The CDR3 region is CASSLETADDEQYV. The CDR3 coding sequence is TGTGCCAGCAGCCTAGAGACAGCCGATGACGAGCAGTACGTC.

This sequence joins TRBV7-2 and TRBJ2-6, with no clear D. Germline V lookup: CDR1 SGHTA, CDR2 FQGNSA. V was trimmed by 1 base and J by 0 bases, leaving 7 bases between them. The CDR3 has 16 amino acids. CDR3: CASSLVGRSGANVLTF. The CDR3 DNA reads as TGTGCCAGCAGCTTAGTTGGGCGCTCTGGGGCCAACGTCCTGACTTTC.

The J gene is TRBJ1-2, the V gene TRBV4-1, with TRBD1 identical over 7 bases. The junction had 9 bases not matched to a gene; V was cut back by 1 base and J by 10 bases. The CDR3 is 14 residues long. Germline lookup yields CDR1 MGHRA and CDR2 YSYEKL. In DNA form, the CDR3 reads TGCGCCAGCAGCCAAGGGGGGACAGTCTCTGACTACACCTTC. Translation gives CASSQGGTVSDYTF.

There are a few counts of this clonotype. This chain connects TRBV5-6 to TRBJ2-7, with 7 positions matching TRBD1. V was pared by 4 bases and J by 3 bases, with 7 bases of the junction left unmatched. Germline CDR1 reads SGHDT; CDR2 reads YYEEEE. The CDR3 has 14 amino acids. The CDR3: CASSPRTGNYEQYV. CDR3 in DNA: TGTGCCAGCAGCCCCCGGACAGGAAACTACGAGCAGTACGTC.

The chain employs TRBV6-5 and TRBJ1-5; possible D gene TRBD1, 5 bases. The V gene's germline CDR1 is MNHEY and CDR2 SVGAGI. Trimming removed 5 bases from V and 6 bases from J, with 17 bases in between. This CDR3 region has 15 residues. The CDR3 sequence: CASSPGTAAGQPQHF. In nucleotides, the CDR3 is TGTGCCAGCAGTCCGGGGACGGCGGCGGGTCAGCCCCAGCATTTT.

In this sample, this clonotype turned up once. The chain uses TRBV18 and TRBJ1-4; tentative D call: TRBD1 (6 bases). The V end was cut by 2 bases, the J end by 8 bases, with 21 bases between. This CDR3 region has 17 residues. Germline CDR1 KGHSH, CDR2 LQKENI. The CDR3 protein is CASSPEVGGSRSEKLFF. CDR3 DNA sequence: TGTGCCAGCTCACCAGAGGTAGGGGGAAGTCGGTCGGAAAAACTGTTTTTT.

The V call is TRBV5-1, the J call TRBJ2-7; maybe TRBD2 (5 bases). CDR3 size: 12 residues. With 0 bases removed from V and 7 bases from J, the gap between germline ends came to 8 bases. Looked up from germline, CDR1 is SGHRS and CDR2 is YFSETQ. The chain's CDR3 is CASSLGEGEQYV. In DNA form, the CDR3 reads TGCGCCAGCAGCTTGGGAGAGGGAGAGCAGTACGTC.

The chain employs TRBV5-1 and TRBJ1-1; TRBD1 matches at 12 bases. Germline V gene sequence: CDR1 SGHRS, CDR2 YFSETQ. The CDR3 runs 15 residues. Germline trimming cut 4 bases from V and 6 bases from J; bases unmatched to any gene: 7. As DNA, the CDR3 is TGCGCCAGCAGCCCGGGACAGGGGGCTAACGCTGAAGCTTTCTTT. Protein product: CASSPGQGANAEAFF. Filled out from reference TRBV5-1 and TRBJ1-1, the complete variable domain reads KAGVTQTPRYLIKTRGQQVTLSCSPISGHRSVSWYQQTPGQGLQFLFEYFSETQRNKGNFPGRFSGRQFSNSRSEMNVSTLELGDSALYLCASSPGQGANAEAFFGQGTRLTVV.

This clonotype has a single count. The chain combines TRBV7-8 with TRBJ1-1; tentatively, D is TRBD1 (6 bases). V was clipped by 7 bases and J by 1 base, with 13 bases between them. CDR1 is SGHVS, CDR2 FQNEAQ, per germline. The CDR3 has 14 residues. The CDR3 is CASKTEQGNTEAFF. The CDR3 DNA sequence: TGTGCCAGCAAGACAGAACAGGGGAACACTGAAGCTTTCTTT.

The chain's CDR3 is CASRPGQGHSPLHF. DNA for the CDR3: TGTGCCAGCAGGCCGGGACAGGGGCATTCACCCCTCCACTTT. V and J are TRBV12-3 or TRBV12-4 and TRBJ1-6, with TRBD1 matching 10 bases. The V segment lost 6 bases and the J segment 8 bases; nucleotides outside the gene matches: 4. CDR3 size: 14 residues.

The V gene is TRBV20-1, the J gene TRBJ1-1; D uncertain. Germline CDR1 reads DFQATT; CDR2 reads SNEGSKA (reference sequence). Deletions cut 5 bases from V and 4 bases from J, with 11 bases between. The CDR3 sequence is 12 residues long. CDR3: CSASREVTEAFF. In DNA form, the CDR3 reads TGCAGTGCTTCGAGGGAGGTCACTGAAGCTTTCTTT.

The chain couples TRBV14 to TRBJ2-1; 7 bases agree with TRBD2. V gave up 2 bases and J gave up 0 bases; unmatched junction bases: 4. The CDR3 is made up of 16 amino acids. The germline CDR1 and CDR2 sequences are SGHDN and FVKESK. The CDR3 spells CASSQWWGGSYNEQFF. The CDR3 region has the DNA TGTGCCAGCAGCCAATGGTGGGGGGGCTCCTACAATGAGCAGTTCTTC.

The table lists this clonotype with a few counts. CDR3 coding DNA: TGCGCCAGCAGCTTGAGACAGCCGTCGGAGCAGTACTTC. Protein product: CASSLRQPSEQYF. The chain has TRBV5-1 and TRBJ2-7; a weak D match, TRBD1 (5 bases). The length of the CDR3 is 13 residues. V was pared by 1 base and J by 7 bases, with 12 bases between. Germline-derived CDR1 and CDR2 are SGHRS and YFSETQ.

This clonotype was counted once. The junction shows a germline mismatch at one end, possibly a read error. J is TRBJ1-1 and V is TRBV7-2; D unresolved. Germline lookup yields CDR1 SGHTA and CDR2 FQGNSA. CDR3 length equals 14 residues. CDR3 DNA: TGTGCCAGCAGCTTATACCACTCGAACACTGAAGCTTTATTT. This translates into CASSLYHSNTEALF.

This clonotype was picked up a small number of times. The chain uses TRBV20-1 and TRBJ2-5; maybe TRBD2 (6 bases). The CDR3 is 12 residues long. Germline V gene data show CDR1 as DFQATT and CDR2 as SNEGSKA (reference sequence). The V end was cut by 3 bases, the J end by 5 bases, with 10 bases between. The CDR3 is CSARASGETQYF. The CDR3 DNA reads as TGCAGTGCTAGGGCGAGCGGGGAGACCCAGTACTTC.

The chain couples TRBV4-3 to TRBJ2-6; either TRBD1 or TRBD2 may supply D (5 bases each). The germline CDR1 and CDR2 sequences are LGHNA and YSLEER. V lost 0 bases and J 2 bases, leaving 14 bases between the germline ends. The CDR3 length is 18 residues. In DNA, the CDR3 is TGCGCCAGCAGCCAAGAAGTTAGGGGACCGACTGGGGCCAACGTCCTGACTTTC. Amino acids: CASSQEVRGPTGANVLTF.

There are a few counts of this clonotype. V is TRBV5-1 and J is TRBJ2-7; D not resolved. Trimming cost V 2 bases and J 7 bases, with 10 bases left between them. The CDR3 spans 12 residues. Germline V gene lookup returns CDR1 SGHRS and CDR2 YFSETQ. The CDR3 region is CASSLDPREQYF. CDR3 DNA: TGCGCCAGCAGCTTAGACCCCCGGGAGCAGTACTTC.

The gene calls are TRBV12-3 or TRBV12-4 and TRBJ2-4, with 7 bases aligning to TRBD1. Germline trimming cut 7 bases from V and 6 bases from J; bases unmatched to any gene: 9. The length of the CDR3 is 14 residues. CDR3 sequence reads: CASTRDSLGNIQYF. The CDR3 nucleotides read TGTGCCAGCACTAGGGACAGCTTGGGAAACATTCAGTACTTC.

This clonotype was observed a few times. The chain combines TRBV6-5 with TRBJ2-7; 7 positions match TRBD1. CDR3 length: 15 amino acids. The V segment lost 0 bases and the J segment 5 bases; nucleotides outside the gene matches: 7. Germline CDR1 MNHEY, CDR2 SVGAGI. The CDR3 nucleotides read TGTGCCAGCAGTTACTCGAGGGGGCTGGGAGACGAGCAGTACTTC. It is translated as CASSYSRGLGDEQYF.

This clonotype appeared a few times. The J gene is TRBJ2-1, the V gene TRBV7-2; D gene uncertain. CDR1 SGHTA and CDR2 FQGNSA come from the germline V gene. This CDR3 is built from 13 residues. Trimming stripped 5 bases from V and 5 bases from J, with 10 bases between. CDR3: CASSGSYHNEQFF. CDR3 DNA: TGTGCCAGCAGCGGTAGCTATCACAATGAGCAGTTCTTC. Drawing the rest from reference TRBV7-2 and TRBJ2-1, the complete variable domain is GAGVSQSPSNKVTEKGKDVELRCDPISGHTALYWYRQSLGQGLEFLIYFQGNSAPDKSGLPSDRFSAERTGGSVSTLTIQRTQQEDSAVYLCASSGSYHNEQFFGPGTRLTVL.

In its sample, this clonotype was seen many times. In DNA, the CDR3 is TGTGCCAGCAGAGGGAGCGTGGAGACCCAGTACTTC. It encodes CASRGSVETQYF. The rearrangement joins TRBV6-2 or TRBV6-3 to TRBJ2-5; weak D call: TRBD2 (5 bases). With 6 bases removed from V and 5 bases from J, the gap between germline ends came to 10 bases. Germline CDR1 and CDR2: MNHEY and SVGEGT. This CDR3 has 12 amino acids.

This clonotype was counted between two and nine times. This chain links TRBV12-3 or TRBV12-4 with TRBJ1-5; tentative D call: TRBD1 (5 bases). The V and J ends lost 6 bases and 6 bases respectively, with 12 bases between them. This CDR3 region has 13 residues. The CDR3: CASRPGEGQPQHF. Written as DNA, the CDR3 is TGTGCCAGCAGACCGGGGGAGGGTCAGCCCCAGCATTTT.

This chain joins TRBV20-1 and TRBJ2-2, with D uncertain. The CDR3 length is 13 residues. The V and J ends lost 5 bases and 2 bases respectively, with 9 bases between them. Germline values: CDR1 DFQATT, CDR2 SNEGSKA (reference sequence). CDR3 sequence (DNA): TGCAGTGCTTCCCGGATAAACACCGGGGAGCTGTTTTTT. It yields the protein CSASRINTGELFF.